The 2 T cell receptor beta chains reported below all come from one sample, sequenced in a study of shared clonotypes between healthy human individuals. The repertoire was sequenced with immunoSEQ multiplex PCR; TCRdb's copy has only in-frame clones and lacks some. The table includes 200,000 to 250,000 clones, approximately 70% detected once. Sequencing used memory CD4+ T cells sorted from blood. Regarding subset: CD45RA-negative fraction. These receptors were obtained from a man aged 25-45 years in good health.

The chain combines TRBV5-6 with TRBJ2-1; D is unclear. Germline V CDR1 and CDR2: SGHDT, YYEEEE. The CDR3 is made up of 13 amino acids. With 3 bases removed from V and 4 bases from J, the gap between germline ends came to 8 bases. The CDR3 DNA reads TGTGCCAGCAGCTCAGACCAATACAATGAGCAGTTCTTC. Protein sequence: CASSSDQYNEQFF.

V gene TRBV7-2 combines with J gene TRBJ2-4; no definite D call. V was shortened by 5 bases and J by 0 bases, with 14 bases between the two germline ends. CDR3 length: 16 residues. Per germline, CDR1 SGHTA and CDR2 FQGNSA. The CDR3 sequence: CASSPQSRLAKNIQYF. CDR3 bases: TGTGCCAGCAGCCCCCAATCCCGACTAGCCAAAAACATTCAGTACTTC.